This entry is about one T cell receptor (beta chain). Its target is not known. Autologous stem cell transplantation was followed by relapse in every patient, and brentuximab vedotin exposure varied. This entry comes from a study of PD-1 blockade in classical Hodgkin lymphoma. Study-wide points: Individuals who commenced nivolumab within less than 1 year of ASCT were excluded.

The germline V gene has CDR1 MNHEY and CDR2 SVGAGI. This CDR3 has 10 amino acids. V dropped 8 bases and J dropped 6 bases, with 8 bases sitting between them. The assay was immunoSEQ multiplex PCR, and TCRdb's table has in-frame clones only and misses some. The profile shows 35,000 to 45,000 clones, 87% of them singletons. This sample comprised peripheral blood mononuclear cells (PBMCs), obtained at baseline. This TCR was sampled from a human donor with classical Hodgkin lymphoma. The rearrangement links TRBV6-5 to TRBJ2-7; perhaps D is TRBD1 or TRBD2 (6 bases each). In nucleotides, the CDR3 is TGTGCCAGCCGGGGGCCCGAGCAGTACTTC. Translation: CASRGPEQYF.